Given below is one T cell receptor (beta chain) in context. This sample was taken from a study of T cell changes during pregnancy in multiple sclerosis. The table came from immunoSEQ multiplex PCR; TCRdb's copy has only in-frame clones and leaves some out. The table shows 50,000 to 70,000 clones, with more than 90% occurring only once. The material sequenced was peripheral blood, taken in the second trimester of pregnancy. The origin of this receptor is a female donor with multiple sclerosis, enrolled in a pregnancy study.

CDR3 region: CAISGQGGNEKLFF. Here the CDR3 DNA reads TGTGCCATCAGTGGACAGGGAGGTAATGAAAAACTGTTTTTT. J is TRBJ1-4 and V is TRBV10-3, with TRBD1 matching over 7 bases. Germline V gene sequence: CDR1 ENHRY, CDR2 SYGVKD. Germline trimming cut 4 bases from V and 4 bases from J; bases unmatched to any gene: 3. The CDR3 extends over 14 amino acids.